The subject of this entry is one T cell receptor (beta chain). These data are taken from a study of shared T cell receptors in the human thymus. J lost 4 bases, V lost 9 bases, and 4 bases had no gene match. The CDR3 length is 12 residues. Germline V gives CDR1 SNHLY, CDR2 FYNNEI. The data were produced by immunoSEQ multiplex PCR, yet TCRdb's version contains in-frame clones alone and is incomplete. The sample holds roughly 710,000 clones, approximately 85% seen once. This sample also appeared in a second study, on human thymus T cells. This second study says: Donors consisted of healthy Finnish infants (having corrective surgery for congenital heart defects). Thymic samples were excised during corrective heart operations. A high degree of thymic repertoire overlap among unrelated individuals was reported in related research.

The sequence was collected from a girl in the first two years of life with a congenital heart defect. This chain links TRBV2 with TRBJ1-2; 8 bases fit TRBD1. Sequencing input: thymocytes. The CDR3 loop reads CARTGVFYGYTF. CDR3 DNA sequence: TGTGCCAGGACAGGGGTCTTCTATGGCTACACCTTC.